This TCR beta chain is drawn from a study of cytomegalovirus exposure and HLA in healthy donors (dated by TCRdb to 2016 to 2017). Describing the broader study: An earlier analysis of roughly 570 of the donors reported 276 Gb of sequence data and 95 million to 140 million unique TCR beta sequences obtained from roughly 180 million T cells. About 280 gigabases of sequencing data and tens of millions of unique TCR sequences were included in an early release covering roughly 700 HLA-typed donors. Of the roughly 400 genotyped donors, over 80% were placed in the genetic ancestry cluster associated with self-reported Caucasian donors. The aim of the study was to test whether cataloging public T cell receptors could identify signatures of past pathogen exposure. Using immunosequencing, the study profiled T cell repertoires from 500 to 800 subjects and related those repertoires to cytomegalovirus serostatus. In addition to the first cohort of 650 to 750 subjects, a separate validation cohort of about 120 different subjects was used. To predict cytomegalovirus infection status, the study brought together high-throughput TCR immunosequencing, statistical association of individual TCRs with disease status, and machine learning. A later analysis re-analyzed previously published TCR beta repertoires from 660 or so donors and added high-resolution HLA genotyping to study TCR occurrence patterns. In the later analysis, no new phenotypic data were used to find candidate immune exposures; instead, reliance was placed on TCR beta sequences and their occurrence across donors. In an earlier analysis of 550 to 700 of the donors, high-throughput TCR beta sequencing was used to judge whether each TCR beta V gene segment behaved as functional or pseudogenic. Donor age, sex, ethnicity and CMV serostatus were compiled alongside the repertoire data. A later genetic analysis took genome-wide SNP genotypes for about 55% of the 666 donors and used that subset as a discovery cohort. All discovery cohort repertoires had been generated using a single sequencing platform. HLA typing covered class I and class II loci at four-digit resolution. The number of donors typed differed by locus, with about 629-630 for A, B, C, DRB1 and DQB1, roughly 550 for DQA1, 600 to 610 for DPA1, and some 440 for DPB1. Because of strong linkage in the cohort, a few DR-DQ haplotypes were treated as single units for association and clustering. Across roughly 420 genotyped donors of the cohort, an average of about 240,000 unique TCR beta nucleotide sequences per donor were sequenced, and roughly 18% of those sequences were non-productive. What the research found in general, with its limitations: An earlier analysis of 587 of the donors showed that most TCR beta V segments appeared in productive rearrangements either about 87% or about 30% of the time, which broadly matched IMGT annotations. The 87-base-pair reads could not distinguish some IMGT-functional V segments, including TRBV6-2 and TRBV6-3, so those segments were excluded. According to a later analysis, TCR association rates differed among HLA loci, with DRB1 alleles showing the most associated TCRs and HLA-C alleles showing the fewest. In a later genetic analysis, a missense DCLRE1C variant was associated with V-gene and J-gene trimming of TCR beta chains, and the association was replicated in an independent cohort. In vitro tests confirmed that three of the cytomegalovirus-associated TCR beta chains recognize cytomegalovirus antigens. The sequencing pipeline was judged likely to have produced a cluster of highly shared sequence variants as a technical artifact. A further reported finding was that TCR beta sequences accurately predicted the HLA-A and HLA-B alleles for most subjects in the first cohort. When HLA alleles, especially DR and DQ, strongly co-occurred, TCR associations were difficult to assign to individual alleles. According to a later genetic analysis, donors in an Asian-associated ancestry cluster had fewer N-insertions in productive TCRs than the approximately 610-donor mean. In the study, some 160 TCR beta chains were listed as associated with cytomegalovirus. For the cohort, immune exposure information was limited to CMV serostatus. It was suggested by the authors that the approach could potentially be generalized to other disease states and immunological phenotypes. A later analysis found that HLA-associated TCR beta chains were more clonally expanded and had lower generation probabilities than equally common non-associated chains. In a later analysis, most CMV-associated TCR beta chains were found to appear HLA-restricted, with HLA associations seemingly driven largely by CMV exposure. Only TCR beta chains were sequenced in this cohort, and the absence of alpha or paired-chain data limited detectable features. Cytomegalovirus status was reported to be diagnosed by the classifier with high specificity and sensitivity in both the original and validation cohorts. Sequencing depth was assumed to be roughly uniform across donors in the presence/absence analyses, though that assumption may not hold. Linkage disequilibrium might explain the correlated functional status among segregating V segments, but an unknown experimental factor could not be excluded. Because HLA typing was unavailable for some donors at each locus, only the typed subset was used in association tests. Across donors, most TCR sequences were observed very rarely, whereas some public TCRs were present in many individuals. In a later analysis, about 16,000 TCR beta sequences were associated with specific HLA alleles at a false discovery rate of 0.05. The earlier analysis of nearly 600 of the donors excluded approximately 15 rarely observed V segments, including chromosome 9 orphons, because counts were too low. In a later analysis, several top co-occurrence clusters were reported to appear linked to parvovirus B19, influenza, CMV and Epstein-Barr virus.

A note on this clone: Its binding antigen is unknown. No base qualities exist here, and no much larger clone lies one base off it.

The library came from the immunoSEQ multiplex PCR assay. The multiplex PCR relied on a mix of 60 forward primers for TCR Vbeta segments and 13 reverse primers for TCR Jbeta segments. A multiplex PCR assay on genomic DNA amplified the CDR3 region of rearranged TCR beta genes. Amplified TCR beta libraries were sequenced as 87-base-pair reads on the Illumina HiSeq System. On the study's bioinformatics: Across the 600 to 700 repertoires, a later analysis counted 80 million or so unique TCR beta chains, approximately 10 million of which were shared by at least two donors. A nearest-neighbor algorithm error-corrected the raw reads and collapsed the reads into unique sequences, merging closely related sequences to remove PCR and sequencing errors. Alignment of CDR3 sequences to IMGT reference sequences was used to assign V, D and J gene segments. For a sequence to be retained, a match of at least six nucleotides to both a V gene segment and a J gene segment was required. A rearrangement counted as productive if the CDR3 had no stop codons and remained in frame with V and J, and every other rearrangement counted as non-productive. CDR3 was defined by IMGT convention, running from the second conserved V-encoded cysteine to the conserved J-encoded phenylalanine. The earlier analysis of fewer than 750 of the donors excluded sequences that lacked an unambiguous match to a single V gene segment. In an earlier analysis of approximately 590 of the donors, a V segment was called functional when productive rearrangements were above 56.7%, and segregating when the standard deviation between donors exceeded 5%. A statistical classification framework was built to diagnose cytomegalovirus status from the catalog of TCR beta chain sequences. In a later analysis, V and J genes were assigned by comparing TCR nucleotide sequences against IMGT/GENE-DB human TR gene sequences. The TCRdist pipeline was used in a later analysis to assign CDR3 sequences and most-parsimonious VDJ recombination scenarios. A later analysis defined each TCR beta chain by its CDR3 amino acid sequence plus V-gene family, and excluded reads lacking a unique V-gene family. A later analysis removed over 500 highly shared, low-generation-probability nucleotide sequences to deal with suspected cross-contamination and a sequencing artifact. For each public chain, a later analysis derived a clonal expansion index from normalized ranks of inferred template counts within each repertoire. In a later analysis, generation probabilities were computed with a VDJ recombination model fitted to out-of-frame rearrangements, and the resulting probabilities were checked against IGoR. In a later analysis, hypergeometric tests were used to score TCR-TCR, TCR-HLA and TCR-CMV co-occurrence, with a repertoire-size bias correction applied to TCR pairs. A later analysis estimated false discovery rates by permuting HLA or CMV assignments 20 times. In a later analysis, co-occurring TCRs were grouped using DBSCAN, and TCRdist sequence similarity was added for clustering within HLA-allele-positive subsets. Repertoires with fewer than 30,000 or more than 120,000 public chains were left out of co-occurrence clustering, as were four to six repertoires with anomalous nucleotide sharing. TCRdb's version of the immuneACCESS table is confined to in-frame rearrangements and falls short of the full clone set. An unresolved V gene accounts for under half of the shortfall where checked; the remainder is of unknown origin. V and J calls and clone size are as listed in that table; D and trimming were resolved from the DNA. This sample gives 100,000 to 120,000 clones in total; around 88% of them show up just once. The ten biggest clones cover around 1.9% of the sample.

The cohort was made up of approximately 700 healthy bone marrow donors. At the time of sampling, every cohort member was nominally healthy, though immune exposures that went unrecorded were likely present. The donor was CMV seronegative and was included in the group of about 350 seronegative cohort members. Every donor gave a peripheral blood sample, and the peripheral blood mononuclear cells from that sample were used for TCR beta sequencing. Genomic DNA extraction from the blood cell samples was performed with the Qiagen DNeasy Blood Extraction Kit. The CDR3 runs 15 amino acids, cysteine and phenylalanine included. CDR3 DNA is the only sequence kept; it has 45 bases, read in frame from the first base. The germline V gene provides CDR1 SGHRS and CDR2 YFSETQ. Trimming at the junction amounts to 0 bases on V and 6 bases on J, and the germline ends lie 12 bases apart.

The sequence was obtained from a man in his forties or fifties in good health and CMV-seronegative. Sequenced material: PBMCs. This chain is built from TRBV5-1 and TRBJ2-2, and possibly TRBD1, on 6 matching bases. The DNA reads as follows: TGCGCCAGCAGCTTGGAACAGGGCGGTCCCGGGGAGCTGTTTTTT. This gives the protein CASSLEQGGPGELFF.